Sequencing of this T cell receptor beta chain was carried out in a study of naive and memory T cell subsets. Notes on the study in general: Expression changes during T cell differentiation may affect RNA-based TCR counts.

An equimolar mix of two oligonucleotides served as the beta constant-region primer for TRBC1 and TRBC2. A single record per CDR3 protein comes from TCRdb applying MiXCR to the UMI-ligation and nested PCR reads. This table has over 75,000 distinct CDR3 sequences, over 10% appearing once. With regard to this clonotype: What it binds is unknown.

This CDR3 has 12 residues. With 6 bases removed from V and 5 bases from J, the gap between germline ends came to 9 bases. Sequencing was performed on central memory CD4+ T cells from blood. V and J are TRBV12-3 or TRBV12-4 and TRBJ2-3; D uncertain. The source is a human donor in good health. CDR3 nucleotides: TGTGCCAGCAGCCCAGGAAAAGATACGCAGTATTTT. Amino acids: CASSPGKDTQYF.